These 8 T cell receptor beta chains were all obtained from the same sample, sequenced in a study of T-cell memory formation after mild COVID-19. TCRdb reprocessed the 5' RACE reads with MiXCR, giving one entry per CDR3 protein. The table has approximately 260,000 distinct CDR3 sequences, roughly 17% seen once; the top ten hold more than 20%. Sequencing input: PBMCs or a T cell subset sorted from them (not recorded which). The receptors shown here come from a man aged 18 to 29 who had mild COVID-19 (a few samples of this study predate the infection). Cell type and time point are not known.

The rearrangement uses TRBV19 and TRBJ2-1; 9 nucleotides match TRBD2. J gave up 0 bases and V 8 bases, and 5 bases lay outside the gene matches. The CDR3 has 15 residues. Germline CDR1 reads LNHDA; CDR2 reads SQIVND (reference sequence). The CDR3 DNA reads as TGTGCCAGTGCGAGCGGGAGGAGCTCCTACAATGAGCAGTTCTTC. Residues: CASASGRSSYNEQFF. The full variable domain, rest sourced from reference TRBV19 and TRBJ2-1, is DGGITQSPKYLFRKEGQNVTLSCEQNLNHDAMYWYRQDPGQGLRLIYYSQIVNDFQKGDIAEGYSVSREKKESFPLTVTSAQKNPTAFYLCASASGRSSYNEQFFGPGTRLTVL.

The CDR3 protein is CATSGTGANYGYTF. As DNA, the CDR3 is TGTGCCACCAGTGGGACAGGGGCTAACTATGGCTACACCTTC. The V gene is TRBV24-1, the J gene TRBJ1-2; TRBD1 agrees at 9 bases. J was trimmed by 0 bases and V by 5 bases; bases with no gene match: 0. The CDR3 is made up of 14 amino acids. The germline V gene has CDR1 KGHDR and CDR2 SFDVKD.

The chain is built from TRBV2 and TRBJ1-1; TRBD1 is a possible D gene (6 bases). CDR1 is SNHLY and CDR2 is FYNNEI in the germline V gene. V shed 6 bases and J shed 1 base, with 9 bases lying between them. The CDR3 spans 13 residues. CDR3 nucleotide sequence: TGTGCCAGCAGGGCGGGACAGAACACTGAAGCTTTCTTT. This gives the protein CASRAGQNTEAFF. The entire variable domain, with the rest obtained from reference TRBV2 and TRBJ1-1, is as follows: EPEVTQTPSHQVTQMGQEVILRCVPISNHLYFYWYRQILGQKVEFLVSFYNNEISEKSEIFDDQFSVERPDGSNFTLKIRSTKLEDSAMYFCASRAGQNTEAFFGQGTRLTVV.

This clonotype was seen ten or more times. The genes are TRBV7-8 and TRBJ2-7; TRBD2 aligns across 10 bases. This CDR3 contains 15 residues. The junction had 13 bases not matched to a gene; V was cut back by 5 bases and J by 9 bases. Germline V gene lookup returns CDR1 SGHVS and CDR2 FQNEAQ. The CDR3 protein is CASSPGPSGGAGQYF. The CDR3 coding sequence is TGTGCCAGCAGCCCGGGGCCCAGCGGGGGGGCGGGGCAGTACTTC.

This sequence joins TRBV4-3 and TRBJ2-3; the D is unclear. Germline values: CDR1 LGHNA, CDR2 YSLEER. The length of the CDR3 is 14 residues. The ends were cut back, 4 bases at V and 2 bases at J, with 10 bases in the middle. Here the CDR3 reads CASSPSRLTDTQYF. The DNA for the CDR3 is TGCGCCAGCAGCCCCAGTCGACTCACAGATACGCAGTATTTT.

The rearrangement joins TRBV20-1 to TRBJ1-1; 10 bases agree with TRBD1. Losses at the gene ends were 3 bases for V and 6 bases for J; bases not matched to a gene: 10. The CDR3 extends over 15 amino acids. Germline CDR1 is DFQATT and CDR2 is SNEGSKA (reference sequence). The CDR3 DNA reads TGCAGTGCTAGCGACAGGGGGCTTTTACTCGCTGAAGCTTTCTTT. Translated, it gives CSASDRGLLLAEAFF.

This clonotype was detected only a few times. The chain links TRBV12-3 or TRBV12-4 to TRBJ1-1; no clear D gene. V lost 3 bases to trimming and J lost 1 base, with 6 bases between them. The CDR3 totals 13 residues. CDR3 sequence reads: CASSFYSNTEAFF. In DNA, the CDR3 is TGTGCCAGCAGTTTCTACTCGAACACTGAAGCTTTCTTT.

The CDR3 nucleotides are TGCAGTGCCGGGACAGGACGATCGGAGACCCAGTACTTC. It translates to CSAGTGRSETQYF. The V and J genes are TRBV20-1 and TRBJ2-5, with 8 bases matching TRBD1. The junction had 8 bases not matched to a gene; V was cut back by 6 bases and J by 5 bases. The CDR3 runs 13 residues. Germline lookup yields CDR1 DFQATT and CDR2 SNEGSKA (reference sequence).